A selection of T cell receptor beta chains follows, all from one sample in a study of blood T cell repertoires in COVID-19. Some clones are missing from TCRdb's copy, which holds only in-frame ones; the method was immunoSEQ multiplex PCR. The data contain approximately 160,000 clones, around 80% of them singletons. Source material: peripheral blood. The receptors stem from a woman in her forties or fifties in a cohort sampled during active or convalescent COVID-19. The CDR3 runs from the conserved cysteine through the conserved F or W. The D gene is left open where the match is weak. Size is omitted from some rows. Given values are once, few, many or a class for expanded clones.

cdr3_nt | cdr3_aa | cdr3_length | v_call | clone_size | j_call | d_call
TGTGCCAGCAGCTTTCGACTAGCGGGGGGAGACACGCAGTATTTT | CASSFRLAGGDTQYF | 15 | TRBV7-6 | NA | TRBJ2-3 | TRBD2
TGTGCCAGCACGGGAGGCTACGAGCAGTACTTC | CASTGGYEQYF | 11 | TRBV27 | NA | TRBJ2-7 | TRBD2
TGTGCCAGCAGCACGAACGGTGCAACTAATGAAAAACTGTTTTTT | CASSTNGATNEKLFF | 15 | TRBV9 | NA | TRBJ1-4 | NA
TGTGCCAGCAGCGCCTCGCTAGCAGTCTCAATAGGGGAGCTGTTTTTT | CASSASLAVSIGELFF | 16 | TRBV9 | NA | TRBJ2-2 | NA
TGTGCCAGCAGTTTCAGGGTATCCCTTGAAGCTTTCTTT | CASSFRVSLEAFF | 13 | TRBV27 | NA | TRBJ1-1 | NA
TGTGCCATCAGTGCATCAGGTAGCAATCAGCCCCAGCATTTT | CAISASGSNQPQHF | 14 | TRBV10-3 | NA | TRBJ1-5 | NA
TGTGCCAGCAGTACAGGTGTTTTCGGTGAAAAACTGTTTTTT | CASSTGVFGEKLFF | 14 | TRBV27 | NA | TRBJ1-4 | NA
TGTGCCAGCAGCGTAGGTGGGGGGAACGCTGAAGCTTTCTTT | CASSVGGGNAEAFF | 14 | TRBV9 | NA | TRBJ1-1 | NA
TGCAGCGTTCTGGTCCGGGACAGGGAGAGAGGCAATCAGCCCCAGCATTTT | CSVLVRDRERGNQPQHF | 17 | TRBV29-1 | NA | TRBJ1-5 | TRBD1
TGTGCCACCAGCAGAGATCGAGACAGGGCATACACCATATATTTT | CATSRDRDRAYTIYF | 15 | TRBV15 | NA | TRBJ1-3 | TRBD1
TGCAGCGTGGTACAGGGGCGGGGAGGAATGGAGACCCAGTACTTC | CSVVQGRGGMETQYF | 15 | TRBV29-1 | NA | TRBJ2-5 | NA
TGTGCCAGCAGCATCCAGGGGACAGACACTGAAGCTTTCTTT | CASSIQGTDTEAFF | 14 | TRBV2 | NA | TRBJ1-1 | TRBD1
TGCGCCAGCAGTGGGACTAGCGTGTCGTTCATTCAGTACTTC | CASSGTSVSFIQYF | 14 | TRBV10-2 | NA | TRBJ2-4 | TRBD2
TGTGCCAGTTTGGGACTAGCGGGGTCCTACAATGAGCAGTTCTTC | CASLGLAGSYNEQFF | 15 | TRBV19 | NA | TRBJ2-1 | TRBD2
TGTGCCAGCAGCTTGGCAGCCAGGGAAGGATGGGGCTACACCTTC | CASSLAAREGWGYTF | 15 | TRBV5-6 | NA | TRBJ1-2 | NA
TGTGCCAGTAGTCTAGGGGCAAGCTCCTACAATGAGCAGTTCTTC | CASSLGASSYNEQFF | 15 | TRBV19 | NA | TRBJ2-1 | NA
TGTGCCACCAGCCGATGGGACAGGGATCCTGAAAAACTGTTTTTT | CATSRWDRDPEKLFF | 15 | TRBV15 | NA | TRBJ1-4 | TRBD1
TGTGCCAGCTCGGGACAGGAGAGCAATCAGCCCCAGCATTTT | CASSGQESNQPQHF | 14 | TRBV18 | NA | TRBJ1-5 | TRBD1
TGTGCCAGCAGTTTAGGGGCGAGGACCGGGGAGCTGTTTTTT | CASSLGARTGELFF | 14 | TRBV27 | NA | TRBJ2-2 | NA
TGTGCCAGCAAGGGGGTAACGTCTGGAAACACCATATATTTT | CASKGVTSGNTIYF | 14 | TRBV6-5 | NA | TRBJ1-3 | NA
TGCGCCAGCAGCTTGCGGGCGTGGGCTAATGAAAAACTGTTTTTT | CASSLRAWANEKLFF | 15 | TRBV4-1 | NA | TRBJ1-4 | NA
TGCGCCAGCAGCCAAGATTTAGCGGGGGGCCCCTACAATGAGCAGTTCTTC | CASSQDLAGGPYNEQFF | 17 | TRBV4-3 | many | TRBJ2-1 | TRBD2
TGCGCCAGCAGACTTAACTATTTGGGCACAGATACGCAGTATTTT | CASRLNYLGTDTQYF | 15 | TRBV5-1 | NA | TRBJ2-3 | NA
TGTGCCAGCAGGACCCGGACAGGGCTGGCCGGGGAGCTGTTTTTT | CASRTRTGLAGELFF | 15 | TRBV2 | NA | TRBJ2-2 | TRBD1
TGTGCCAGCAGCCGGGACAGGGTTTCACCCCTCCACTTT | CASSRDRVSPLHF | 13 | TRBV3-1/TRBV3-2 | NA | TRBJ1-6 | TRBD1
TGTGCCAGCAGCGCCGTACGGGACAGGGGGGGCTACACCTTC | CASSAVRDRGGYTF | 14 | TRBV2 | NA | TRBJ1-2 | TRBD1
TGTGCCAGTAGTATACACAGCGGGGGCTCCTACAATGAGCAGTTCTTC | CASSIHSGGSYNEQFF | 16 | TRBV19 | once | TRBJ2-1 | TRBD2